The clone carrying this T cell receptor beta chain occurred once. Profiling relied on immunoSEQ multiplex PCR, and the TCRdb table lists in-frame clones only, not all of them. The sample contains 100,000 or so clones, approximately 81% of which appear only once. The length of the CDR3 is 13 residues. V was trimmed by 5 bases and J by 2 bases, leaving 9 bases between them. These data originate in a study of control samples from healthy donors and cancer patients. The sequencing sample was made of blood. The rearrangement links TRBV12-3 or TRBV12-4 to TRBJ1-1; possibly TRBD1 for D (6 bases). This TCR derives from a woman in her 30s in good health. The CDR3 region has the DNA TGTGCCAGCAGTACAGGGACCAACACTGAAGCTTTCTTT. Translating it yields CASSTGTNTEAFF.